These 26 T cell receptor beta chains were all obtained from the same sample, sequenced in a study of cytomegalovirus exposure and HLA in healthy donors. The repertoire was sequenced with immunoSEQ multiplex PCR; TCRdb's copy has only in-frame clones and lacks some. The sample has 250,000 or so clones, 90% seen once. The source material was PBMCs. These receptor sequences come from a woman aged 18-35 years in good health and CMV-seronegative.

The CDR3 coding sequence is TGTGCCAGCTCGCGCACCGGGGAGCTGTTTTTT. Its protein product is CASSRTGELFF. The chain carries TRBV2 and TRBJ2-2; D unclear. The CDR3 consists of 11 residues. From germline, CDR1 is SNHLY and CDR2 FYNNEI. V gave up 8 bases and J gave up 4 bases, with 5 bases separating them. The variable domain in full, with the rest retrieved from reference TRBV2 and TRBJ2-2, is EPEVTQTPSHQVTQMGQEVILRCVPISNHLYFYWYRQILGQKVEFLVSFYNNEISEKSEIFDDQFSVERPDGSNFTLKIRSTKLEDSAMYFCASSRTGELFFGEGSRLTVL.

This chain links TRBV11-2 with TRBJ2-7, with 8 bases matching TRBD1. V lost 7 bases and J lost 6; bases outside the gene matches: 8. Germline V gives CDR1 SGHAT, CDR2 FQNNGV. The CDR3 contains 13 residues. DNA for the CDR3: TGTGCCAGCAAAAATCCGACAGGGGCCGAGCAGTACTTC. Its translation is CASKNPTGAEQYF.

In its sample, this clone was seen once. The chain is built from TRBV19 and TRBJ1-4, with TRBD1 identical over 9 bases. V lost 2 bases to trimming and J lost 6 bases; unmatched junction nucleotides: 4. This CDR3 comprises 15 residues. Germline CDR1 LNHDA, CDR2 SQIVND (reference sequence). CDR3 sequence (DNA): TGTGCCAGTAGTATAACGGGACAGGGAGATGAAAAACTGTTTTTT. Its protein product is CASSITGQGDEKLFF.

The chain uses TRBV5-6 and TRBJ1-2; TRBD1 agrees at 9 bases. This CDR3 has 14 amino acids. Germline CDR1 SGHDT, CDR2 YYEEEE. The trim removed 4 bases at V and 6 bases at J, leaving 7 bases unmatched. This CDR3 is CASSPWTGAHGYTF. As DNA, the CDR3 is TGTGCCAGCAGCCCTTGGACAGGGGCGCATGGCTACACCTTC.

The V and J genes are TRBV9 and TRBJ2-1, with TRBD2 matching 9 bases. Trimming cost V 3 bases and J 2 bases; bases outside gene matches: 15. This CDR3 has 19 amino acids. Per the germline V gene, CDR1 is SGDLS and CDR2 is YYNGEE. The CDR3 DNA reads TGTGCCAGCAGCGCCCAAGACCCACTAGCGGGCGCCACCTACAATGAGCAGTTCTTC. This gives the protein CASSAQDPLAGATYNEQFF.

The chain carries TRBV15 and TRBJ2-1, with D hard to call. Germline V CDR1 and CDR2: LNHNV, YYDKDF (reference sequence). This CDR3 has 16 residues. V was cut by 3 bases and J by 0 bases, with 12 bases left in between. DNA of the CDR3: TGTGCCACCAGCAGCGTTCCCCCGAGCTCCTACAATGAGCAGTTCTTC. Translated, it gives CATSSVPPSSYNEQFF.

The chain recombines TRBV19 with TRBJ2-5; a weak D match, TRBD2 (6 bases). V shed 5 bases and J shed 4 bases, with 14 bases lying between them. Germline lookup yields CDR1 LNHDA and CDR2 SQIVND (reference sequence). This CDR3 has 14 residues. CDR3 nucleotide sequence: TGTGCCAGTAGTCCAGGATCTAGCGCAGAGACCCAGTACTTC. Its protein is CASSPGSSAETQYF. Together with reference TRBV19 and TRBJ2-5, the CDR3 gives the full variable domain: DGGITQSPKYLFRKEGQNVTLSCEQNLNHDAMYWYRQDPGQGLRLIYYSQIVNDFQKGDIAEGYSVSREKKESFPLTVTSAQKNPTAFYLCASSPGSSAETQYFGPGTRLLVL.

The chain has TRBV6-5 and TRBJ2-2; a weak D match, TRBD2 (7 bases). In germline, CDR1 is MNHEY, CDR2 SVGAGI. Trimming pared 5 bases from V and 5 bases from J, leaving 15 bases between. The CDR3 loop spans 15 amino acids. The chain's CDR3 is CASSNPGGHTGELFF. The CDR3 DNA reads TGTGCCAGCAGTAACCCCGGGGGGCATACCGGGGAGCTGTTTTTT.

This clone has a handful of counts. DNA of the CDR3: TGTGCCAGCAGCTTCGGGGGTGGTTACGAGCAGTACTTC. Encoded protein: CASSFGGGYEQYF. V and J are TRBV7-3 and TRBJ2-7, with D tentatively TRBD2 (6 bases). Germline V gives CDR1 SGHTA, CDR2 FQGTGA. The CDR3 totals 13 residues. Trimming took 3 bases from V and 4 from J, leaving 10 bases between them. Combining the CDR3 with reference TRBV7-3 and TRBJ2-7 gives the whole variable domain GAGVSQTPSNKVTEKGKYVELRCDPISGHTALYWYRQSLGQGPEFLIYFQGTGAADDSGLPNDRFFAVRPEGSVSTLKIQRTERGDSAVYLCASSFGGGYEQYFGPGTRLTVT.

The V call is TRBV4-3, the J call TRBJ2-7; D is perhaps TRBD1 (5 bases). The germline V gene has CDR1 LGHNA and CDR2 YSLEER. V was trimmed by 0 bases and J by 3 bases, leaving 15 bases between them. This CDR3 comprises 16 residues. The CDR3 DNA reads TGCGCCAGCAGCCAAGAGCCGTTCACAGGTATCTACGAGCAGTACTTC. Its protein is CASSQEPFTGIYEQYF.

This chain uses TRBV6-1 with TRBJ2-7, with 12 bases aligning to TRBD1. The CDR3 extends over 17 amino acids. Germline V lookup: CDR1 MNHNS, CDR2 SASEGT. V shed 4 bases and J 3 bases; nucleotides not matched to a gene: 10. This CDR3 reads CASSGGRDRGRLYEQYV. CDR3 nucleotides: TGTGCCAGCAGTGGGGGCCGGGACAGGGGGCGCCTCTACGAGCAGTACGTC.

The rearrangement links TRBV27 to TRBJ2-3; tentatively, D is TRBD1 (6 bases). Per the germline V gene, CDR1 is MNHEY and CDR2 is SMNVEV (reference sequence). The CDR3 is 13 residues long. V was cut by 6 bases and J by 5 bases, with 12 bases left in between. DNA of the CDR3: TGTGCCAGCAGCACGGTAGGGGGAGATACGCAGTATTTT. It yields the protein CASSTVGGDTQYF.

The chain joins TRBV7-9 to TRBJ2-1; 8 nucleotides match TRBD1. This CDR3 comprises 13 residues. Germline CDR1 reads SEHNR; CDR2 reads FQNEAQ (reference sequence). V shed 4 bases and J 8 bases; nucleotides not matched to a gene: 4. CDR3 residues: CASSYPDRDEQFF. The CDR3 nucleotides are TGTGCCAGCAGCTACCCGGACAGGGATGAGCAGTTCTTC.

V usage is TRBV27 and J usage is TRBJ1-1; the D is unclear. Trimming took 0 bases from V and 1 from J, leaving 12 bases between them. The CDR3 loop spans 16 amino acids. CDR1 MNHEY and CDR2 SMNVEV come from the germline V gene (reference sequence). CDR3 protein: CASSLSEAPSNTEAFF. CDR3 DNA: TGTGCCAGCAGTTTATCGGAGGCACCCTCGAACACTGAAGCTTTCTTT.

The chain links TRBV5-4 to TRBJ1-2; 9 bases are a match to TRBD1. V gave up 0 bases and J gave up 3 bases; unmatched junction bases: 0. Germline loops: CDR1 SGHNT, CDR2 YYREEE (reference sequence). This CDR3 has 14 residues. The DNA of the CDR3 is TGTGCCAGCAGCTTGGACAGGGGGCACTATGGCTACACCTTC. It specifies CASSLDRGHYGYTF. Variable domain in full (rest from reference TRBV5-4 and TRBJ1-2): ETGVTQSPTHLIKTRGQQVTLRCSSQSGHNTVSWYQQALGQGPQFIFQYYREEENGRGNFPPRFSGLQFPNYSSELNVNALELDDSALYLCASSLDRGHYGYTFGSGTRLTVV.

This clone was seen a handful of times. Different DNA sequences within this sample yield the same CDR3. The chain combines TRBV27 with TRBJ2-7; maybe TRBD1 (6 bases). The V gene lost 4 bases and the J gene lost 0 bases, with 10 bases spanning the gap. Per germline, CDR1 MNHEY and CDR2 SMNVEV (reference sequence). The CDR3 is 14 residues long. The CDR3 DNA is TGTGCCAGCAGTTCCACAGGGAGCTCCTACGAGCAGTACTTC. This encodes CASSSTGSSYEQYF.

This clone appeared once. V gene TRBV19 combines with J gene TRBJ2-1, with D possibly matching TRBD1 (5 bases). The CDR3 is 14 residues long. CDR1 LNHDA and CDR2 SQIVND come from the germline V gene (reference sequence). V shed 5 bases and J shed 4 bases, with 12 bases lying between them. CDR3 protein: CASSRETAYNEQFF. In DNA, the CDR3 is TGTGCCAGTAGTCGTGAGACAGCTTACAATGAGCAGTTCTTC.

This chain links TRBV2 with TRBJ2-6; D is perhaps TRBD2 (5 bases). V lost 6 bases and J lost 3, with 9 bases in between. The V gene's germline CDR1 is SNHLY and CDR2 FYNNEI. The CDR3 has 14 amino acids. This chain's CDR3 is CASSGDFGANVLTF. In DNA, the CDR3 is TGTGCCAGCAGCGGGGATTTTGGGGCCAACGTCCTGACTTTC.

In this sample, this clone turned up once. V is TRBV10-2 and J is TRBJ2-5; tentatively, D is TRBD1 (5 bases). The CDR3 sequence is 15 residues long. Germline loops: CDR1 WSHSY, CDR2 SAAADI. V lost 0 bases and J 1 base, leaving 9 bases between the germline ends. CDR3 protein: CASSESGTGQETQYF. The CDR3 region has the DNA TGCGCCAGCAGTGAGTCTGGTACAGGCCAAGAGACCCAGTACTTC.

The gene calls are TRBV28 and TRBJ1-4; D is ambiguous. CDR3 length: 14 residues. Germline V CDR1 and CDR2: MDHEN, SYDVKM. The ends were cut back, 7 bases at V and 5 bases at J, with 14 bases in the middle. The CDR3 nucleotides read TGTGCCAGCATGACCAGGACTATCAATGAAAAACTGTTTTTT. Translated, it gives CASMTRTINEKLFF. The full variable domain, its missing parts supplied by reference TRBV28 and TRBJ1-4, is DVKVTQSSRYLVKRTGEKVFLECVQDMDHENMFWYRQDPGLGLRLIYFSYDVKMKEKGDIPEGYSVSREKKERFSLILESASTNQTSMYLCASMTRTINEKLFFGSGTQLSVL.

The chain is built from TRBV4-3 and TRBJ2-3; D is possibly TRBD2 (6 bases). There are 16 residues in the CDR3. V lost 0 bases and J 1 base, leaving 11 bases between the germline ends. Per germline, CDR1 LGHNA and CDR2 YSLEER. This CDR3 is CASSQEWASGTDTQYF. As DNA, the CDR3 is TGCGCCAGCAGCCAAGAATGGGCTAGCGGCACAGATACGCAGTATTTT.

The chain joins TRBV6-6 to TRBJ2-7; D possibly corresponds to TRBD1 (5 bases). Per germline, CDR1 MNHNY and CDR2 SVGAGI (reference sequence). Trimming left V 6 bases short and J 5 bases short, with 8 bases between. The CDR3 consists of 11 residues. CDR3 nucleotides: TGTGCCAGCAGCGACAGCAACGAGCAGTACTTC. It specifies CASSDSNEQYF.

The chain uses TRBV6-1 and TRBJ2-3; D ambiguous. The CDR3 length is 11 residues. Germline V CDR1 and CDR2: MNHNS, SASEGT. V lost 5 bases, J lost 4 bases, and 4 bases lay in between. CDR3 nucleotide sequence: TGTGCCAGCAGTCGGGCAGATACGCAGTATTTT. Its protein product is CASSRADTQYF.

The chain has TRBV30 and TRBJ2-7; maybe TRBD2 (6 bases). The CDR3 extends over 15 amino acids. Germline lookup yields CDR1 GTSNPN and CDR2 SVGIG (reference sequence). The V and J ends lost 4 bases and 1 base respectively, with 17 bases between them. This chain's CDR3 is CAWIGWGGSSYEQYF. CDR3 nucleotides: TGTGCCTGGATTGGTTGGGGAGGCAGTTCCTACGAGCAGTACTTC.

The CDR3 loop reads CASSWITSGAGTGELFF. The CDR3 bases are TGTGCCAGCAGCTGGATCACTAGCGGGGCGGGCACCGGGGAGCTGTTTTTT. The chain has TRBV11-2 and TRBJ2-2; 10 nucleotides agree with TRBD2. The germline V gene encodes CDR1 SGHAT and CDR2 FQNNGV. The ends lost 4 bases at V and 4 bases at J; junction bases unmatched: 9. This CDR3 has 17 residues.

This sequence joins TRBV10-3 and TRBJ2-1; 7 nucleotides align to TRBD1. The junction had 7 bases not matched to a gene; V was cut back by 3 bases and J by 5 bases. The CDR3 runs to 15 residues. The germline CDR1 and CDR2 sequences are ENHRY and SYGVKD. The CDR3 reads CAISDGQGDHNEQFF. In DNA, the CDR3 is TGTGCCATCAGTGACGGTCAGGGGGACCACAATGAGCAGTTCTTC.